This paragraph reports one T cell receptor beta chain. Antigen: not known. From the reads, TCRdb called clonotypes with MiXCR, one entry per CDR3 protein. The table lists roughly 500,000 distinct CDR3 sequences, 25% to 35% of them singletons, with about a sixth in the top ten. The entry originates in a study of T cell repertoires in cytomegalovirus infection. Study at large: CMV epitopes that were recently identified and HLA-C-restricted were used alongside well-studied HLA-B-restricted ones. Indications came from public TCR beta signatures; they pointed to CMV infection and to a matching HLA type. Study results and caveats: In two of eight donors, the top clonotype was HLA-C-restricted CMV-specific. Summed frequency of public TCR beta families distinguished CMV carriers with the relevant HLA.

V was pared by 0 bases and J by 6 bases, with 23 bases between. The CDR3 totals 18 residues. The germline gives CDR1 SGHAT, CDR2 FQNNGV. This sequence joins TRBV11-2 and TRBJ2-5; weak D call: TRBD2 (6 bases). The source is a human donor in good health (CMV status not recorded). Some clones in this sample may be carry-over from other donors' samples. The sample was cultured PBMCs, taken from culture after CMV antigen stimulation. The CDR3 spells CASSLDHGARGLGKTQYF. In nucleotides, the CDR3 is TGTGCCAGCAGCTTAGATCACGGGGCGCGGGGATTAGGGAAGACCCAGTACTTC. Supplemented by reference TRBV11-2 and TRBJ2-5, the full variable domain reads EAGVAQSPRYKIIEKRQSVAFWCNPISGHATLYWYQQILGQGPKLLIQFQNNGVVDDSQLPKDRFSAERLKGVDSTLKIQPAKLEDSAVYLCASSLDHGARGLGKTQYFGPGTRLLVL.